This T cell receptor beta chain was sequenced in a study of cytomegalovirus exposure and HLA in healthy donors. Repertoires were generated with immunoSEQ multiplex PCR, while TCRdb's copy carries only in-frame clones and drops some. The sample carries under 250,000 clones, about nine tenths recorded once. General study results and limits: Researchers counted roughly 150 TCR beta chains as cytomegalovirus-associated. Among TCR sequences, most were rare, though some public TCRs appeared in many donors.

In the case of this clone: Its matching antigen is unknown.

Specimen: PBMCs. The origin of this receptor is a young woman in good health and CMV-seropositive.

The CDR3 here is CASSPPSGELFF. The CDR3 bases are TGTGCCAGCTCACCACCATCTGGGGAGCTGTTTTTT. The chain joins TRBV18 to TRBJ2-2; D gene ambiguous. The CDR3 runs 12 residues. Germline CDR1 is KGHSH and CDR2 is LQKENI. Trimming pared 0 bases from V and 8 bases from J, leaving 4 bases between. Full variable domain (rest looked up from reference TRBV18 and TRBJ2-2): NAGVMQNPRHLVRRRGQEARLRCSPMKGHSHVYWYRQLPEEGLKFMVYLQKENIIDESGMPKERFSAEFPKEGPSILRIQQVVRGDSAAYFCASSPPSGELFFGEGSRLTVL.